These 25 T cell receptor beta chains share one sample of origin, sequenced in a study of post-analysis software for immune sequencing data. Study-wide results and limits: Higher frequency in patients than in controls was seen for about five TRBV segments, with TRBV5-6, TRBV5-1 and TRBV20-1 among them.

These TCRs' antigens remain unknown. Incorporated into the TCR beta cDNA libraries were unique molecular identifiers, which served to reduce PCR and sequencing biases. TCRdb ran MiXCR on the PCR reads and lists one entry per CDR3 protein. The repertoire consists of about half a million distinct CDR3 sequences, with roughly 45% occurring once and the leading ten covering 9% to 13%. Material for sequencing was blood. Receptors originate from a girl between 5 and 17 years old with multiple sclerosis.

The chain is built from TRBV7-2 and TRBJ2-3; possible D gene TRBD2, 6 bases. The V and J ends lost 7 bases and 10 bases respectively, with 18 bases between them. Germline V CDR1 and CDR2: SGHTA, FQGNSA. The CDR3 is 13 amino acids. The CDR3 protein is CASTYPSSVPQYF. The CDR3 nucleotides are TGTGCCAGCACTTATCCCTCTAGCGTTCCGCAGTATTTT.

V and J are TRBV11-3 and TRBJ2-3; 11 bases map to TRBD2. CDR1 is SGHNT and CDR2 is YENEEA in the germline V gene. V trimming: 6 bases; J trimming: 2 bases; junction bases outside the gene matches: 4. The CDR3 is 15 residues long. CDR3 residues: CASSPSGGTTDTQYF. CDR3 DNA sequence: TGTGCCAGCAGTCCTAGCGGGGGGACCACAGATACGCAGTATTTT.

V gene TRBV6-1 combines with J gene TRBJ2-7; D gene ambiguous. Germline V gene data show CDR1 as MNHNS and CDR2 as SASEGT. There are 13 residues in the CDR3. The ends were cut back, 7 bases at V and 3 bases at J, with 13 bases in the middle. This CDR3 is CASNATPDYEQYF. CDR3 nucleotide sequence: TGTGCCAGCAACGCAACCCCGGACTACGAGCAGTACTTC.

This clonotype turned up a few times. This chain connects TRBV6-6 to TRBJ1-2, with 7 bases lining up with TRBD1. CDR3 length: 15 residues. V shed 2 bases and J 3 bases; nucleotides not matched to a gene: 6. The germline CDR1 and CDR2 sequences are MNHNY and SVGAGI (reference sequence). CDR3 bases: TGTGCCAGCAGTTACCCACAGGGGAAGGACTATGGCTACACCTTC. Its protein product is CASSYPQGKDYGYTF.

The chain's CDR3 is CASSLRYGIGTDTQYF. For the CDR3, the DNA is TGTGCCAGCAGCTTGAGGTACGGGATCGGGACAGATACGCAGTATTTT. The chain recombines TRBV5-6 with TRBJ2-3, with D tentatively TRBD2 (5 bases). This CDR3 contains 16 residues. The V gene lost 1 base and the J gene lost 3 bases, with 15 bases spanning the gap. Per germline, CDR1 SGHDT and CDR2 YYEEEE.

J is TRBJ2-2 and V is TRBV20-1; 7 nucleotides agree with TRBD2. This CDR3 region has 16 residues. The germline V gene has CDR1 DFQATT and CDR2 SNEGSKA (reference sequence). The ends lost 4 bases at V and 3 bases at J; junction bases unmatched: 11. The CDR3 loop reads CSATLFRGRDTGELFF. CDR3 bases: TGCAGTGCTACCTTATTCCGCGGGAGAGACACCGGGGAGCTGTTTTTT.

There are a few counts of this clonotype. V and J are TRBV29-1 and TRBJ1-2, with TRBD1 matching over 12 bases. J gave up 4 bases and V 1 base, and 10 bases lay outside the gene matches. The CDR3 is made up of 17 amino acids. Germline CDR1 SQVTM, CDR2 ANQGSEA. CDR3 sequence: CSVEGRPRDRGLYGYTF. CDR3 coding DNA: TGCAGCGTTGAAGGTCGGCCCCGGGACAGGGGGCTCTATGGCTACACCTTC. Supplemented by reference TRBV29-1 and TRBJ1-2, the full variable domain reads SAVISQKPSRDICQRGTSLTIQCQVDSQVTMMFWYRQQPGQSLTLIATANQGSEATYESGFVIDKFPISRPNLTFSTLTVSNMSPEDSSIYLCSVEGRPRDRGLYGYTFGSGTRLTVV.

This clonotype has more than one count but fewer than ten. This chain uses TRBV4-3 with TRBJ2-5; TRBD1 might be the D (6 bases). Trimming pared 0 bases from V and 4 bases from J, leaving 9 bases between. The germline V gene encodes CDR1 LGHNA and CDR2 YSLEER. The CDR3 is made up of 14 amino acids. CDR3 nucleotides: TGCGCCAGCAGCCAAGAAACAGGGTCAGAGACCCAGTACTTC. Translating gives CASSQETGSETQYF.

The chain is built from TRBV29-1 and TRBJ2-1; TRBD2 matches at 8 bases. Germline V gene sequence: CDR1 SQVTM, CDR2 ANQGSEA. Trimming removed 4 bases from V and 7 bases from J; junction bases left unmatched: 6. This CDR3 comprises 13 residues. CDR3 DNA: TGCAGCGTTGGCAGCGGGAGTCATAATGAGCAGTTCTTC. This translates into CSVGSGSHNEQFF.

This clonotype was detected many times. The chain couples TRBV6-2 or TRBV6-3 to TRBJ2-7; 10 positions match TRBD2. Germline-derived CDR1 and CDR2 are MNHEY and SVGEGT. The CDR3 contains 15 residues. Trimming at V came to 5 bases and at J to 3 bases, leaving 7 bases not matched to a gene. CDR3 region: CASSALAGTDYEQYF. The CDR3 coding sequence is TGTGCCAGCAGTGCACTAGCGGGAACCGACTACGAGCAGTACTTC.

This clonotype turned up a few times. The chain carries TRBV15 and TRBJ2-1; 9 bases map to TRBD2. The J call may be incorrect, as the DNA end agrees better with TRBJ2-7. This CDR3 contains 16 residues. Looked up from germline, CDR1 is LNHNV and CDR2 is YYDKDF (reference sequence). CDR3 sequence reads: CATSRNRLAEKYEQYF. CDR3 sequence (DNA): TGTGCCACCAGCCGCAATAGACTAGCGGAAAAATACGAGCAGTACTTC.

This clonotype has a handful of counts. The gene calls are TRBV10-3 and TRBJ1-2; D is perhaps TRBD1 (6 bases). V was shortened by 2 bases and J by 4 bases, with 14 bases between the two germline ends. From germline, CDR1 is ENHRY and CDR2 SYGVKD. The CDR3 spans 15 residues. Here the CDR3 reads CAISEQGTPVYGYTF. CDR3 sequence (DNA): TGTGCCATCAGTGAGCAAGGGACACCAGTCTATGGCTACACCTTC.

This clonotype turned up a few times. This rearrangement joins TRBV20-1 to TRBJ2-5; D is perhaps TRBD1 (5 bases). CDR1 is DFQATT and CDR2 is SNEGSKA in the germline V gene (reference sequence). The CDR3 sequence is 14 residues long. Deletions cut 4 bases from V and 0 bases from J, with 12 bases between. The CDR3 sequence is CSATPTENQETQYF. CDR3 coding DNA: TGCAGTGCTACTCCGACAGAAAACCAAGAGACCCAGTACTTC.

This CDR3 reads CASSLELVSGANVLTF. Here the CDR3 DNA reads TGCGCCAGCAGCTTGGAGCTCGTCTCTGGGGCCAACGTCCTGACTTTC. The genes are TRBV5-1 and TRBJ2-6; D unclear. The V gene lost 0 bases and the J gene lost 0 bases, with 7 bases spanning the gap. The CDR3 consists of 16 residues. From germline, CDR1 is SGHRS and CDR2 YFSETQ.

The gene calls are TRBV6-1 and TRBJ2-2; D is ambiguous. Trimming cost V 7 bases and J 4 bases, with 13 bases left between them. From germline, CDR1 is MNHNS and CDR2 SASEGT. The CDR3 consists of 14 residues. CDR3 in DNA: TGTGCCAGCATTGATGAACCGCTCACCGGGGAGCTGTTTTTT. This sequence encodes CASIDEPLTGELFF.

CDR3 in DNA: TGCAGTGCTATTCGGGGAGCCGCCGAAGAGACCCAGTACTTC. Translated: CSAIRGAAEETQYF. This chain links TRBV20-1 with TRBJ2-5, with D perhaps TRBD2 (5 bases). V was shortened by 4 bases and J by 3 bases, with 15 bases between the two germline ends. The CDR3 sequence is 14 residues long. CDR1 is DFQATT and CDR2 is SNEGSKA in the germline V gene (reference sequence).

This chain uses TRBV5-8 with TRBJ2-6, with a possible D match to TRBD2 (5 bases). Germline V lookup: CDR1 SGHTS, CDR2 YDEGEE. The V gene lost 4 bases and the J gene lost 0 bases, with 5 bases spanning the gap. The CDR3 is made up of 14 amino acids. In DNA, the CDR3 is TGTGCCAGCAGCCGGGACTCTGGGGCCAACGTCCTGACTTTC. Residues: CASSRDSGANVLTF.

Notes on this clonotype: A much larger clone lies one base from this, so it may be a read error. This chain connects TRBV4-2 to TRBJ2-5; 11 bases align to TRBD2. Germline CDR1 LGHNA, CDR2 YNFKEQ. V was clipped by 5 bases and J by 11 bases; unmatched bases: 10. This CDR3 has 14 amino acids. Written as DNA, the CDR3 is TGTGCCAGCAGCGATAGCGGGAGGGACAATGAGCAGTACTTC. It is translated as CASSDSGRDNEQYF.

This clonotype was picked up a small number of times. The chain links TRBV12-3 or TRBV12-4 to TRBJ2-7; D is perhaps TRBD1 (6 bases). The CDR3 runs 15 residues. Trimming cost V 5 bases and J 0 bases, with 14 bases left between them. The CDR3 sequence is CASSPSGAVSYEQYF. The CDR3 nucleotides read TGTGCCAGCAGTCCCTCAGGGGCGGTCTCCTACGAGCAGTACTTC.

V usage is TRBV7-6 and J usage is TRBJ2-7; D ambiguous. The germline gives CDR1 SGHVS, CDR2 FNYEAQ. The V end was cut by 7 bases, the J end by 0 bases, with 7 bases between. The length of the CDR3 is 12 residues. The CDR3: CASTVPSYEQYF. For the CDR3, the DNA is TGTGCCAGCACAGTTCCCTCCTACGAGCAGTACTTC.

This clonotype was observed a handful of times. The chain recombines TRBV4-1 with TRBJ2-3; a possible D gene is TRBD1 (5 bases). V lost 0 bases to trimming and J lost 6 bases, with 7 bases between them. This CDR3 region has 13 residues. Germline CDR1 reads MGHRA; CDR2 reads YSYEKL. CDR3 sequence: CASSQEGPDTQYF. CDR3 DNA: TGCGCCAGCAGCCAAGAGGGGCCGGATACGCAGTATTTT.

The chain uses TRBV7-8 and TRBJ2-3; no firm D call. Germline V gives CDR1 SGHVS, CDR2 FQNEAQ. V gave up 5 bases and J gave up 3 bases, with 9 bases separating them. The CDR3 extends over 13 amino acids. For the CDR3, the DNA is TGTGCCAGCAGCCCTGACGTAACAGATACGCAGTATTTT. Translated: CASSPDVTDTQYF. The full variable domain, its missing parts supplied by reference TRBV7-8 and TRBJ2-3, is GAGVSQSPRYKVAKRGQDVALRCDPISGHVSLFWYQQALGQGPEFLTYFQNEAQLDKSGLPSDRFFAERPEGSVSTLKIQRTQQEDSAVYLCASSPDVTDTQYFGPGTRLTVL.

V gene TRBV28 combines with J gene TRBJ2-6; tentative D call: TRBD2 (6 bases). The CDR3 spans 15 residues. V lost 6 bases and J 2 bases, leaving 11 bases between the germline ends. Germline V CDR1 and CDR2: MDHEN, SYDVKM. CDR3 sequence reads: CASSQGGAGANVLTF. In nucleotides, the CDR3 is TGTGCCAGCAGCCAAGGCGGGGCTGGGGCCAACGTCCTGACTTTC.

The chain employs TRBV2 and TRBJ2-3; no clear D gene. The CDR3 is made up of 11 amino acids. Germline loops: CDR1 SNHLY, CDR2 FYNNEI. Between the trimmed V and J ends, which lost 7 bases and 8 bases, there was a span of 10 bases. The CDR3 here is CASKRDTTQYF. The CDR3, as DNA: TGTGCCAGCAAGAGAGACACTACGCAGTATTTT.

The chain couples TRBV9 to TRBJ1-1; 8 bases agree with TRBD1. Unmatched junction bases numbered 8, after V lost 3 bases and J lost 4 bases. The CDR3 is 15 amino acids. The V gene's germline CDR1 is SGDLS and CDR2 YYNGEE. CDR3 sequence reads: CASSAQGQASTEAFF. The CDR3 nucleotides are TGTGCCAGCAGCGCACAGGGACAGGCGTCCACTGAAGCTTTCTTT.